This T cell receptor (beta chain) was captured by sequencing in a study of T cell repertoires in cytomegalovirus infection. Turning to the study itself: Recently identified HLA-C-restricted and well-studied HLA-B-restricted CMV epitopes were used. CMV infection plus the matching HLA type was flagged by public TCR beta signatures. Findings of the study overall: Pooled public TCR beta family frequency picked out CMV carriers with the relevant HLA.

TCRdb reprocessed the reads via MiXCR and lists one record per CDR3 protein. Of about 310,000 distinct CDR3 sequences in the sample, more than 20% were seen once. Comment on this clonotype: Its antigen is not known. A read error may produce the germline difference seen at one junction end.

Sample: cultured PBMCs, taken from culture after CMV antigen stimulation. The origin of this receptor is a human donor in good health (CMV status not recorded). Some clones in this sample may be carry-over from other donors' samples.

The DNA for the CDR3 is TGTGCCGGCAGTTTACTGGGACTAGCGGGAGCGAACATTCAGTACTTC. Translating it yields CAGSLLGLAGANIQYF. The chain joins TRBV28 to TRBJ2-4, with 14 bases identical to TRBD2. The germline CDR1 and CDR2 sequences are MDHEN and SYDVKM. The CDR3 runs 16 residues.